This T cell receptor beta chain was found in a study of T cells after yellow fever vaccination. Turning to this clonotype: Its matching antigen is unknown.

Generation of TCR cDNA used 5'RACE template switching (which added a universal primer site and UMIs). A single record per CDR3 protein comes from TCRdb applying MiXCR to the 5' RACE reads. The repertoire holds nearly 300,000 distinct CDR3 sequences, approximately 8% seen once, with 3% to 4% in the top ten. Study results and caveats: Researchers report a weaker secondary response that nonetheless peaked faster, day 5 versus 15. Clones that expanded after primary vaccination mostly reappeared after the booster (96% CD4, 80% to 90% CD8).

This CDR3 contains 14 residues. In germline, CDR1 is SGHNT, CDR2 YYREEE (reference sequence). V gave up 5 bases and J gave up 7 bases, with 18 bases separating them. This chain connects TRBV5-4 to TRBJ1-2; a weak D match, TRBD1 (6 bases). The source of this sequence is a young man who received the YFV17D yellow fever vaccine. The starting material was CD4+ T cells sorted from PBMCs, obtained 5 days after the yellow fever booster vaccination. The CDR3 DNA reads TGTGCCAGCAGGCGACTAATGGACAGCCCTGGCTACACCTTC. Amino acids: CASRRLMDSPGYTF.